The 27 T cell receptor beta chains presented below share a single source sample, sequenced in a study of control samples from healthy donors and cancer patients. Repertoires were generated with immunoSEQ multiplex PCR, while TCRdb's copy carries only in-frame clones and drops some. The data hold some 130,000 clones, with about 90% observed a single time. Input material: PBMCs. These receptors all come from a man between 45 and 60 years old with head and neck cancer.

This chain links TRBV10-3 with TRBJ2-3; 12 positions match TRBD2. J lost 12 bases, V lost 2 bases, and 15 bases had no gene match. Germline CDR1 is ENHRY and CDR2 is SYGVKD. There are 17 residues in the CDR3. For the CDR3, the DNA is TGTGCCATCAGTGAGGCAGGGGAGACTAGCGGGGGAGCATACCAGTATTTT. It encodes CAISEAGETSGGAYQYF.

This clone came up once. The rearrangement uses TRBV5-6 and TRBJ2-1; TRBD1 or TRBD2 may be the D gene (5 bases each). There are 15 residues in the CDR3. Trimming pared 7 bases from V and 0 bases from J, leaving 14 bases between. Looked up from germline, CDR1 is SGHDT and CDR2 is YYEEEE. CDR3 protein: CASRFRGPSYNEQFF. Here the CDR3 DNA reads TGTGCCAGCCGGTTCCGGGGCCCCTCCTACAATGAGCAGTTCTTC.

The V and J genes are TRBV7-9 and TRBJ1-5, with TRBD1 identical over 7 bases. This CDR3 spans 14 amino acids. From germline, CDR1 is SEHNR and CDR2 FQNEAQ (reference sequence). The V segment lost 3 bases and the J segment 7 bases; nucleotides outside the gene matches: 6. The CDR3 here is CASSFLKGAQPQHF. CDR3 nucleotides: TGTGCCAGCAGCTTCTTGAAGGGGGCCCAGCCCCAGCATTTT.

This clone appeared a few times. This chain joins TRBV4-1 and TRBJ2-1; 7 bases are a match to TRBD1. The CDR3 has 16 residues. Germline V CDR1 and CDR2: MGHRA, YSYEKL. The V gene end was trimmed by 2 bases and the J gene end by 2 bases; junction bases not matched to a gene: 6. As DNA, the CDR3 is TGCGCCAGCAGCCAACCAGACAGGGCACCCTACAATGAGCAGTTCTTC. It encodes CASSQPDRAPYNEQFF.

The CDR3 sequence is CASSSDPGQGAGYTF. CDR3 in DNA: TGCGCCAGCAGCTCGGACCCGGGACAGGGCGCTGGCTACACCTTC. This sequence joins TRBV5-1 and TRBJ1-2; 9 bases align to TRBD1. Losses at the gene ends were 3 bases for V and 7 bases for J; bases not matched to a gene: 10. CDR1 is SGHRS and CDR2 is YFSETQ in the germline V gene. The length of the CDR3 is 15 residues. Using reference TRBV5-1 and TRBJ1-2 for the parts outside the CDR3, the full variable domain is KAGVTQTPRYLIKTRGQQVTLSCSPISGHRSVSWYQQTPGQGLQFLFEYFSETQRNKGNFPGRFSGRQFSNSRSEMNVSTLELGDSALYLCASSSDPGQGAGYTFGSGTRLTVV.

This clone was recorded once. This chain links TRBV5-4 with TRBJ2-1; no reliable D call. The length of the CDR3 is 16 residues. Germline CDR1 reads SGHNT; CDR2 reads YYREEE (reference sequence). With 3 bases removed from V and 0 bases from J, the gap between germline ends came to 13 bases. The CDR3 DNA follows: TGTGCCAGCAGCTGGGGAACTTCCCGCTCCTACAATGAGCAGTTCTTC. Its protein is CASSWGTSRSYNEQFF.

This clone has more than one count but fewer than ten. The V and J genes are TRBV11-2 and TRBJ2-1; D is possibly TRBD2 (5 bases). Trimming took off 0 bases at V and 3 bases at J, with 12 bases between the two ends. This CDR3 is 16 amino acids long. CDR1 and CDR2 from the germline V gene are SGHAT and FQNNGV. CDR3 bases: TGTGCCAGCAGCTTAGAAGGCAAAGGAGGCTACAATGAGCAGTTCTTC. As protein: CASSLEGKGGYNEQFF.

The J gene is TRBJ2-7, the V gene TRBV10-3, with a possible D match to TRBD1 (5 bases). The germline CDR1 and CDR2 sequences are ENHRY and SYGVKD. Trimming shortened V by 5 bases and J by 3 bases, and 8 bases separated the two germline ends. The CDR3 extends over 12 amino acids. CDR3 region: CAISQRGYEQYF. DNA for the CDR3: TGTGCCATCAGTCAAAGGGGCTACGAGCAGTACTTC.

This chain joins TRBV13 and TRBJ2-1, with a weak D call TRBD1 (7 bases). The ends were cut back, 5 bases at V and 3 bases at J, with 20 bases in the middle. This CDR3 comprises 17 residues. Germline CDR1 is PRHDT and CDR2 is FYEKMQ (reference sequence). CDR3 nucleotides: TGTGCCAGCAGCGACAGGGCCTGGGGGGCTTACTACAATGAGCAGTTCTTC. It is translated as CASSDRAWGAYYNEQFF.

The chain has TRBV7-2 and TRBJ1-2, with TRBD1 identical over 8 bases. The CDR3 covers 16 residues. J lost 4 bases, V lost 5 bases, and 12 bases had no gene match. Germline V gene sequence: CDR1 SGHTA, CDR2 FQGNSA. The CDR3 coding sequence is TGTGCCAGCAGCCCCTATTTGACAGGGGAAAGCTATGGCTACACCTTC. Translating it yields CASSPYLTGESYGYTF.

The chain links TRBV7-3 to TRBJ1-2; possible D gene TRBD1, 5 bases. The CDR3 has 14 residues. CDR1 and CDR2 (germline): SGHTA, FQGTGA. The V and J ends lost 7 bases and 2 bases respectively, with 14 bases between them. The CDR3 DNA sequence: TGTGCCAGCACCCTCTGGGGCGGGAACTATGGCTACACCTTC. This sequence encodes CASTLWGGNYGYTF. Combining the CDR3 with reference TRBV7-3 and TRBJ1-2 gives the whole variable domain GAGVSQTPSNKVTEKGKYVELRCDPISGHTALYWYRQSLGQGPEFLIYFQGTGAADDSGLPNDRFFAVRPEGSVSTLKIQRTERGDSAVYLCASTLWGGNYGYTFGSGTRLTVV.

This sequence joins TRBV5-1 and TRBJ1-1, with 7 bases identical to TRBD1. This CDR3 spans 15 amino acids. With 10 bases clipped from V and 4 bases from J, the junction kept 16 bases outside the gene matches. Germline assignment: CDR1 SGHRS and CDR2 YFSETQ. This CDR3 is CASQGGGAGATEAFF. In DNA, the CDR3 is TGCGCCTCCCAGGGGGGAGGGGCAGGGGCCACTGAAGCTTTCTTT.

V is TRBV5-8 and J is TRBJ1-6, with 8 bases identical to TRBD1. The CDR3 extends over 16 amino acids. V dropped 7 bases and J dropped 4; count of bases not matched to a gene: 10. Germline V gene lookup returns CDR1 SGHTS and CDR2 YDEGEE. CDR3 sequence (DNA): TGTGCCAGCGGATCGCGGACAGGGCGTTATAATTCACCCCTCCACTTT. This gives the protein CASGSRTGRYNSPLHF.

This sequence joins TRBV6-5 and TRBJ1-3; possible D gene TRBD1, 6 bases. The CDR3 sequence is 14 residues long. The germline V gene has CDR1 MNHEY and CDR2 SVGAGI. Trimming left V 4 bases short and J 4 bases short, with 11 bases between. Here the CDR3 DNA reads TGTGCCAGCAGTTCCGGGACATCAGGAAACACCATATATTTT. Translating gives CASSSGTSGNTIYF.

V gene TRBV4-2 combines with J gene TRBJ2-1; D gene unclear. The CDR3 is made up of 13 amino acids. Germline CDR1 LGHNA, CDR2 YNFKEQ. V was cut by 1 base and J by 7 bases, with 8 bases left in between. CDR3 DNA sequence: TGTGCCAGCAGCCAAGGGGATAGTAATGAGCAGTTCTTC. The encoded protein is CASSQGDSNEQFF.

The count of this clone is one. The V call is TRBV18, the J call TRBJ2-7; 11 bases are a match to TRBD2. Germline assignment: CDR1 KGHSH and CDR2 LQKENI. The CDR3 totals 15 residues. V lost 4 bases, J lost 3 bases, and 5 bases stayed unmatched. CDR3 coding DNA: TGTGCCAGCTCACAGACTAGCGGGGAGAACTACGAGCAGTACTTC. Its translation: CASSQTSGENYEQYF.

The chain links TRBV5-1 to TRBJ2-7; 7 nucleotides agree with TRBD1. The CDR3 totals 16 residues. Germline trimming cut 4 bases from V and 3 bases from J; bases unmatched to any gene: 13. The germline gives CDR1 SGHRS, CDR2 YFSETQ. The CDR3 protein is CASSIDFGQEYYEQYF. Written as DNA, the CDR3 is TGCGCCAGCAGCATCGACTTTGGACAGGAGTACTACGAGCAGTACTTC. Supplemented by reference TRBV5-1 and TRBJ2-7, the full variable domain reads KAGVTQTPRYLIKTRGQQVTLSCSPISGHRSVSWYQQTPGQGLQFLFEYFSETQRNKGNFPGRFSGRQFSNSRSEMNVSTLELGDSALYLCASSIDFGQEYYEQYFGPGTRLTVT.

This chain uses TRBV3-1 (or the pseudogene TRBV3-2) with TRBJ2-7; D remains unclear. CDR1 and CDR2 (germline): LGHDT, YNNKEL (reference sequence). The germline V and J ends were trimmed by 3 bases and 9 bases, with 15 bases remaining between them. The CDR3 consists of 13 residues. The CDR3 bases are TGTGCCAGCAGCCAGACCATGTTTCTGGCGCAGTACTTC. Amino acid sequence: CASSQTMFLAQYF.

V is TRBV6-2 or TRBV6-3 and J is TRBJ2-7; D call uncertain. Germline-derived CDR1 and CDR2 are MNHEY and SVGEGT. Trimming removed 2 bases from V and 4 bases from J, with 9 bases in between. The CDR3 runs to 13 residues. The DNA for the CDR3 is TGTGCCAGCAGTTACGACGGACCGTACGAGCAGTACTTC. Translation gives CASSYDGPYEQYF.

The V and J genes are TRBV7-9 and TRBJ2-2; D gene uncertain. Trimming stripped 3 bases from V and 6 bases from J, with 8 bases between. The CDR3 runs 13 residues. CDR1 SEHNR and CDR2 FQNEAQ come from the germline V gene (reference sequence). The CDR3 sequence is CASSFLGSGELFF. The CDR3 coding sequence is TGTGCCAGCAGCTTTTTGGGTTCCGGGGAGCTGTTTTTT.

J is TRBJ1-3 and V is TRBV5-1; TRBD1 matches 7 bases. Trimming removed 1 base from V and 4 bases from J; junction bases left unmatched: 5. The length of the CDR3 is 15 residues. Germline CDR1 SGHRS, CDR2 YFSETQ. The DNA for the CDR3 is TGCGCCAGCAGCTTGTTGACAGGGACCGGAAACACCATATATTTT. Amino acid sequence: CASSLLTGTGNTIYF. Together with reference TRBV5-1 and TRBJ1-3, the CDR3 gives the full variable domain: KAGVTQTPRYLIKTRGQQVTLSCSPISGHRSVSWYQQTPGQGLQFLFEYFSETQRNKGNFPGRFSGRQFSNSRSEMNVSTLELGDSALYLCASSLLTGTGNTIYFGEGSWLTVV.

This chain links TRBV3-1 (or the pseudogene TRBV3-2) with TRBJ2-5; D not resolved. The CDR3 extends over 12 amino acids. Trimming took 2 bases from V and 4 from J, leaving 5 bases between them. Germline loops: CDR1 LGHDT, CDR2 YNNKEL (reference sequence). The CDR3 bases are TGTGCCAGCAGCCAAACGATAGAGACCCAGTACTTC. Amino acid sequence: CASSQTIETQYF.

This sequence joins TRBV27 and TRBJ2-5; D possibly corresponds to TRBD1 (6 bases). The CDR3 spans 14 residues. CDR1 is MNHEY and CDR2 is SMNVEV in the germline V gene (reference sequence). With 6 bases removed from V and 2 bases from J, the gap between germline ends came to 13 bases. CDR3 DNA: TGTGCCAGCAGCCGCCCTGGACAGCAAGAGACCCAGTACTTC. Amino acids: CASSRPGQQETQYF.

The CDR3 reads CASSFTTGTATEAFF. In DNA form, the CDR3 reads TGTGCCAGCTCATTCACTACCGGGACAGCGACTGAAGCTTTCTTT. The chain recombines TRBV18 with TRBJ1-1, with 7 positions matching TRBD1. CDR3 length: 15 residues. Per germline, CDR1 KGHSH and CDR2 LQKENI. J was trimmed by 5 bases and V by 5 bases; bases with no gene match: 11.

This chain connects TRBV6-5 to TRBJ1-4; 7 bases are a match to TRBD1. CDR1 MNHEY and CDR2 SVGAGI come from the germline V gene. The CDR3 has 14 residues. V gave up 8 bases and J gave up 12 bases; unmatched junction bases: 15. CDR3 loop: CASAGRQGKEELFF. In nucleotides, the CDR3 is TGTGCCAGCGCAGGGCGACAGGGAAAAGAGGAACTGTTTTTT.

The rearrangement uses TRBV3-1 (or the pseudogene TRBV3-2) and TRBJ2-7, with 9 bases that match TRBD1. This CDR3 spans 16 amino acids. Germline assignment: CDR1 LGHDT and CDR2 YNNKEL (reference sequence). V lost 4 bases, J lost 4 bases, and 11 bases stayed unmatched. This CDR3 is CASSPGATGGGYEQYF. Here the CDR3 DNA reads TGTGCCAGCAGCCCTGGGGCAACAGGGGGCGGGTACGAGCAGTACTTC.

The chain has TRBV3-1 (or the pseudogene TRBV3-2) and TRBJ2-7; D may be TRBD2 (5 bases). The CDR3 has 15 residues. Trimming shortened V by 3 bases and J by 6 bases, and 18 bases separated the two germline ends. Germline assignment: CDR1 LGHDT and CDR2 YNNKEL (reference sequence). This CDR3 is CASSQGAWHSVEQYF. The DNA for the CDR3 is TGTGCCAGCAGCCAGGGAGCTTGGCACTCGGTCGAGCAGTACTTC.